One and the same sample provided the 20 T cell receptor beta chains below, sequenced in a study of regulatory T cells in long-lasting Graves disease. TCR beta libraries were built with iRepertoire HTBI primers and Arm-PCR of CDR3 regions. TCRdb called the multiplex PCR reads again in MiXCR, with one record for every CDR3 protein. The data show 430,000 or so distinct CDR3 sequences, with about 21% seen just once and 13% to 15% held by the top ten. Time point in this sample: persistent/refractory GD, antithyroid drugs over 5 years with positive TRAb. The TCR library used RNA extracted from PBMCs. The input for sequencing was peripheral blood mononuclear cells (PBMCs), taken when the disease was refractory, from a patient treated with antithyroid drugs. Receptors originate from a female donor with Graves disease.

This clonotype was observed at least ten times. The V gene is TRBV28, the J gene TRBJ1-1, with 7 bases identical to TRBD1. The ends lost 4 bases at V and 8 bases at J; junction bases unmatched: 13. The CDR3 covers 15 residues. CDR1 MDHEN and CDR2 SYDVKM come from the germline V gene. The CDR3 nucleotides read TGTGCCAGCAGTTCCCCCCGTGGGGGGACAGCCGAAGCTTTCTTT. Translated: CASSSPRGGTAEAFF. Looking up the rest from reference TRBV28 and TRBJ1-1 gives the full variable domain: DVKVTQSSRYLVKRTGEKVFLECVQDMDHENMFWYRQDPGLGLRLIYFSYDVKMKEKGDIPEGYSVSREKKERFSLILESASTNQTSMYLCASSSPRGGTAEAFFGQGTRLTVV.

In its sample, this clonotype was seen many times. The rearrangement uses TRBV6-2 or TRBV6-3 and TRBJ2-7, with 7 bases aligning to TRBD1. CDR3 length: 15 amino acids. With 1 base clipped from V and 5 bases from J, the junction kept 8 bases outside the gene matches. Germline assignment: CDR1 MNHEY and CDR2 SVGEGT. The CDR3 coding sequence is TGTGCCAGCAGTTACTTTACTGGGACAGTCCACGAGCAGTACTTC. Its protein is CASSYFTGTVHEQYF.

The gene calls are TRBV28 and TRBJ2-1, with 8 bases matching TRBD2. Germline trimming cut 6 bases from V and 2 bases from J; bases unmatched to any gene: 3. Germline-derived CDR1 and CDR2 are MDHEN and SYDVKM. This CDR3 is built from 14 residues. The CDR3 loop reads CASRGSGAYNEQFF. The CDR3 DNA reads TGTGCCAGCAGGGGTAGCGGGGCCTACAATGAGCAGTTCTTC.

The V and J genes are TRBV30 and TRBJ2-7; TRBD1 might be the D (6 bases). Germline CDR1 reads GTSNPN; CDR2 reads SVGIG (reference sequence). The CDR3 sequence is 12 residues long. V lost 4 bases, J lost 0 bases, and 7 bases lay in between. CDR3 nucleotides: TGTGCCTGGAAGGACAGCTCCTACGAGCAGTACTTC. Its translation: CAWKDSSYEQYF.

The chain combines TRBV20-1 with TRBJ2-5; D gene unclear. With 5 bases removed from V and 0 bases from J, the gap between germline ends came to 13 bases. Per the germline V gene, CDR1 is DFQATT and CDR2 is SNEGSKA (reference sequence). This CDR3 has 14 residues. The CDR3 loop reads CSAYRTEYQETQYF. CDR3 DNA sequence: TGCAGTGCTTATCGGACGGAGTACCAAGAGACCCAGTACTTC.

This clonotype was seen a handful of times. The V call is TRBV18, the J call TRBJ1-1; D unresolved. CDR3 length equals 14 residues. Germline V gene data show CDR1 as KGHSH and CDR2 as LQKENI. Trimming removed 1 base at V and 3 bases at J, with 9 bases between. The CDR3 loop is CASSPRVLDTEAFF. CDR3 DNA: TGTGCCAGCTCACCACGGGTTTTAGACACTGAAGCTTTCTTT.

This clonotype was detected ten times or more. V gene TRBV28 combines with J gene TRBJ2-2; either TRBD1 or TRBD2 may supply D (5 bases each). V dropped 4 bases and J dropped 6 bases, with 15 bases sitting between them. The CDR3 is 15 amino acids. CDR1 and CDR2 from the germline V gene are MDHEN and SYDVKM. The CDR3 spells CASSSDPRDAGELFF. CDR3 coding DNA: TGTGCCAGCAGTTCCGACCCCCGGGACGCCGGGGAGCTGTTTTTT.

There are many counts of this clonotype. V and J are TRBV6-7 and TRBJ2-7; no firm D call. TRBV6-7 is classed as an ORF, of uncertain function. The V end lost 0 bases, the J end lost 3 bases, and 6 bases lay between the germline ends. The CDR3 totals 13 residues. CDR3 residues: CASSYSKGYEQYF. CDR3 nucleotides: TGTGCCAGCAGTTACTCGAAAGGCTACGAGCAGTACTTC.

The rearrangement joins TRBV28 to TRBJ2-3, with 14 bases that match TRBD2. J gave up 6 bases and V 7 bases, and 9 bases lay outside the gene matches. This CDR3 comprises 16 residues. Germline V gene sequence: CDR1 MDHEN, CDR2 SYDVKM. CDR3 DNA sequence: TGTGCCAGCAATCCATTAGGGACTAGCGGGAGCGATACGCAGTATTTT. Translated: CASNPLGTSGSDTQYF.

This rearrangement joins TRBV19 to TRBJ1-5, with D unresolved. Trimming stripped 6 bases from V and 4 bases from J, with 13 bases between. Germline values: CDR1 LNHDA, CDR2 SQIVND (reference sequence). CDR3 length: 14 amino acids. The CDR3 loop reads CASSLERENQPQHF. For the CDR3, the DNA is TGTGCCAGTAGCCTGGAGAGGGAAAATCAGCCCCAGCATTTT.

Remarks on this clonotype: This may come from a read error, since a much larger clone is one base off. This sequence joins TRBV2 and TRBJ2-6; a possible D gene is TRBD1 (5 bases). This CDR3 has 15 residues. Germline V lookup: CDR1 SNHLY, CDR2 FYNNEI. The CDR3 DNA follows: TGTGCCAGCAGTGACCAGGGATCTGGGACCAACGTCCTGACTTTC. It encodes CASSDQGSGTNVLTF.

This clonotype was seen a handful of times. The V gene is TRBV20-1, the J gene TRBJ1-6; a weak D match, TRBD1 (5 bases). The length of the CDR3 is 12 residues. Germline CDR1 reads DFQATT; CDR2 reads SNEGSKA (reference sequence). V was shortened by 7 bases and J by 10 bases, with 14 bases between the two germline ends. CDR3: CSGRQGDSPLHF. Here the CDR3 DNA reads TGCAGTGGCCGACAAGGGGACTCACCCCTCCACTTT.

This clonotype appeared a few times. The chain combines TRBV18 with TRBJ2-1; 8 bases agree with TRBD2. The ends lost 4 bases at V and 1 base at J; junction bases unmatched: 0. Germline CDR1 is KGHSH and CDR2 is LQKENI. The CDR3 length is 14 residues. This CDR3 reads CASSRGGSYNEQFF. The CDR3 bases are TGTGCCAGCTCACGCGGGGGGTCCTACAATGAGCAGTTCTTC.

This clonotype appeared a single time. This rearrangement joins TRBV5-1 to TRBJ1-4; D ambiguous. V shed 0 bases and J shed 5 bases, with 20 bases lying between them. The CDR3 length is 18 residues. Germline assignment: CDR1 SGHRS and CDR2 YFSETQ. CDR3 amino acids: CASSLGASFDLLNEKLFF. CDR3 bases: TGCGCCAGCAGCTTGGGGGCCTCCTTTGACCTCCTGAATGAAAAACTGTTTTTT.

This chain joins TRBV19 and TRBJ2-1; D is unclear. The V gene's germline CDR1 is LNHDA and CDR2 SQIVND (reference sequence). V was cut by 1 base and J by 4 bases, with 8 bases left in between. This CDR3 has 14 amino acids. CDR3 in DNA: TGTGCCAGTAGTATAGGATCAGCTTACAATGAGCAGTTCTTC. Protein sequence: CASSIGSAYNEQFF.

The V gene is TRBV7-3, the J gene TRBJ2-7; TRBD2 matches at 9 bases. Germline CDR1 is SGHTA and CDR2 is FQGTGA. V lost 0 bases to trimming and J lost 1 base; unmatched junction nucleotides: 13. This CDR3 has 19 amino acids. CDR3 nucleotide sequence: TGTGCCAGCAGCTTAACTGGTATCGGTAGCGGGAGTGAATCCTACGAGCAGTACTTC. Translating it yields CASSLTGIGSGSESYEQYF.

For this clonotype: A read error may produce the germline difference seen at one junction end. The rearrangement uses TRBV28 and TRBJ1-5; the D is unclear. In germline, CDR1 is MDHEN, CDR2 SYDVKM. The CDR3 is 15 residues long. DNA for the CDR3: TGTGCCAGCAGTTTTAAGGGTTGGAGGAATCGGCCCCAGCATTTT. Protein: CASSFKGWRNRPQHF. Filled out from reference TRBV28 and TRBJ1-5, the complete variable domain reads DVKVTQSSRYLVKRTGEKVFLECVQDMDHENMFWYRQDPGLGLRLIYFSYDVKMKEKGDIPEGYSVSREKKERFSLILESASTNQTSMYLCASSFKGWRNRPQHFGDGTRLSIL.

This clonotype has a count of ten or more. DNA for the CDR3: TGTGCCAGCAGCCCGACTAGCGGGAATGGAGAGACCCAGTACTTC. Its translation is CASSPTSGNGETQYF. The chain uses TRBV3-1 and TRBJ2-5; TRBD2 agrees at 11 bases. In germline, CDR1 is LGHDT, CDR2 YNNKEL (reference sequence). The CDR3 is 15 residues long. V trimming: 4 bases; J trimming: 4 bases; junction bases outside the gene matches: 5.

A remark on this clonotype: A single base separates this from a much larger clone, so it may be a read error. The chain employs TRBV7-2 and TRBJ2-5, with 16 positions matching TRBD2. The CDR3 consists of 17 residues. Germline V lookup: CDR1 SGHTA, CDR2 FQGNSA. The CDR3 bases are TGTGCCATCAGCTTAGGGACTAGCGGGAGGGGTCGAGAGACCCAGTACTTC. Amino acid sequence: CAISLGTSGRGRETQYF.

The rearrangement uses TRBV28 and TRBJ2-1, with D maybe TRBD1 (5 bases). This CDR3 comprises 18 residues. V gave up 5 bases and J gave up 0 bases, with 20 bases separating them. Germline CDR1 reads MDHEN; CDR2 reads SYDVKM. CDR3 DNA: TGTGCCAGCAGTCCGGAGCCCTGGGGCTGGAGCTCCTACAATGAGCAGTTCTTC. It is translated as CASSPEPWGWSSYNEQFF.